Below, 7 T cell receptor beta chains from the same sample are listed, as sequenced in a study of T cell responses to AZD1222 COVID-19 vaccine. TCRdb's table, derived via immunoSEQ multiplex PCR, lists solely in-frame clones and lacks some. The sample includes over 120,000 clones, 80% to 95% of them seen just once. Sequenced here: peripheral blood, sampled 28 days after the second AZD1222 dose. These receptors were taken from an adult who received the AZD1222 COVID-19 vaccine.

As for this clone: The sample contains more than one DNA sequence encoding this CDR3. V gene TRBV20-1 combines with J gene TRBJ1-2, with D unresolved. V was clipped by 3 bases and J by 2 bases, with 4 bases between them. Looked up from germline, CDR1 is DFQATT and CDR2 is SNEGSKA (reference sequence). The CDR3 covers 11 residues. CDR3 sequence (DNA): TGCAGTGCTAGGGTAAACTATGGCTACACCTTC. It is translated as CSARVNYGYTF.

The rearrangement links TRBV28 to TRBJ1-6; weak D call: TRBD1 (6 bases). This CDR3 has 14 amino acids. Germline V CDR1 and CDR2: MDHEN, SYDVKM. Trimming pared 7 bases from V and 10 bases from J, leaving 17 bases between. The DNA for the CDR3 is TGTGCCAGCAATGGAGTCGGGGGCGGGTCACCCCTCCACTTT. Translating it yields CASNGVGGGSPLHF.

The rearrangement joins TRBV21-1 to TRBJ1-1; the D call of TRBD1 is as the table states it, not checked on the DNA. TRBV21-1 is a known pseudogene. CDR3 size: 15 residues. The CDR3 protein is CASSKVTGGRLEAFF. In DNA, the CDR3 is TGTGCCAGCAGCAAAGTAACAGGGGGCAGACTTGAAGCTTTCTTT.

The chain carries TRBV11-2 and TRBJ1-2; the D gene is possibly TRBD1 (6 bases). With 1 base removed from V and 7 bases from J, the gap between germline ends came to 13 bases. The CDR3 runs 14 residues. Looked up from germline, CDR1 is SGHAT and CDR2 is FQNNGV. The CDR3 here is CASSLGGRGTGYTF. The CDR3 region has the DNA TGTGCCAGCAGCTTAGGTGGCAGGGGAACTGGCTACACCTTC.

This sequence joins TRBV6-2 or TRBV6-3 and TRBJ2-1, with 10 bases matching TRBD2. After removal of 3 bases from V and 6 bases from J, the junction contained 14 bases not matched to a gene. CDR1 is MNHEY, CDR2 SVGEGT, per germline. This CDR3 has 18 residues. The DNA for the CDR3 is TGTGCCAGCAGTTATAGGCTAGCGGGAGTTTTATCTGGCAATGAGCAGTTCTTC. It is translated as CASSYRLAGVLSGNEQFF.

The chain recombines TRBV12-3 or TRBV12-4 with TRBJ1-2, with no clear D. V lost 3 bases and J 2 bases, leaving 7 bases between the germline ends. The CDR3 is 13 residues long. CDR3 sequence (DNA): TGTGCCAGCAGTTTGTTTAGGAACTATGGCTACACCTTC. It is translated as CASSLFRNYGYTF.

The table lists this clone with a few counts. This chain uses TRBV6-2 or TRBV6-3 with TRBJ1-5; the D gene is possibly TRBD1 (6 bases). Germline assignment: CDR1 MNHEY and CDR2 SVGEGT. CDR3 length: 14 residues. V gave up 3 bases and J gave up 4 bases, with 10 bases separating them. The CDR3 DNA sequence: TGTGCCAGCAGTTATTTGGACAGTAATCAGCCCCAGCATTTT. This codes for CASSYLDSNQPQHF.